Detailed here is one T cell receptor beta chain. From germline, CDR1 is MNHNS and CDR2 SASEGT. The CDR3 is made up of 17 amino acids. V shed 0 bases, J shed 4 bases, and the junction held 9 bases outside the gene matches. Authors' processing steps: Nucleated cell counts were estimated from reference gene primer amplification. TCRdb's table, derived via immunoSEQ multiplex PCR, lists solely in-frame clones and lacks some. V, J and clone size reflect that table, while D and trimming were determined from the DNA. Among roughly 50,000 clones listed, 65% to 90% were seen once. The source of the sample is a study of blood T cell repertoires in COVID-19. The overall study: There were acute and convalescent COVID-19 samples, and they came from the United States, Italy and Spain. T cells, B-cell-depleted T cells, or PBMCs supplied cDNA or gDNA.

The receptor's source is a human donor in a cohort sampled during active COVID-19. V is TRBV6-1 and J is TRBJ2-1; the match to TRBD2 covers 7 bases. The sample was peripheral blood. In DNA form, the CDR3 reads TGTGCCAGCAGTGAAGCCACAGGTCAGGGAGGGTACAATGAGCAGTTCTTC. Translating gives CASSEATGQGGYNEQFF.